One and the same sample provided the 20 T cell receptor beta chains below, sequenced in a study of response to subunit inactivated influenza vaccine. TCRdb re-called the RT-PCR reads through MiXCR, storing one row per CDR3 protein. The top ten hold 6.5% to 8.5% of the sample, which has about 700,000 distinct CDR3 sequences, approximately 15% seen once. Sequenced material: PBMCs from blood, taken less than 15 days before vaccination. These receptors originate from a man aged 45-60 years who received an inactivated influenza vaccine.

This clonotype was seen a handful of times. The V gene is TRBV20-1, the J gene TRBJ2-1, with D possibly TRBD2 on 6 matching bases. Germline V gives CDR1 DFQATT, CDR2 SNEGSKA (reference sequence). This CDR3 region has 13 residues. The germline V and J ends were trimmed by 0 bases and 9 bases, with 12 bases remaining between them. CDR3 sequence (DNA): TGCAGTGCTAGAGACGGGAGTAAGGCTGAGCAGTTCTTC. This sequence encodes CSARDGSKAEQFF.

The chain employs TRBV5-6 and TRBJ1-5, with TRBD1 identical over 8 bases. Germline V gene data show CDR1 as SGHDT and CDR2 as YYEEEE. The junction had 6 bases not matched to a gene; V was cut back by 4 bases and J by 6 bases. The length of the CDR3 is 14 residues. CDR3 DNA: TGTGCCAGCAGCCGACAGGGGACTGTTCAGCCCCAGCATTTT. This encodes CASSRQGTVQPQHF.

This clonotype was observed a few times. The chain carries TRBV7-9 and TRBJ2-2, with D possibly being TRBD2 (6 bases). This CDR3 contains 14 residues. Trimming removed 5 bases at V and 2 bases at J, with 9 bases between. CDR1 is SEHNR, CDR2 FQNEAQ, per germline (reference sequence). DNA for the CDR3: TGTGCCAGCAGCCGGGACTTTAACACCGGGGAGCTGTTTTTT. It specifies CASSRDFNTGELFF.

This clonotype was seen a handful of times. The chain links TRBV5-1 to TRBJ2-1; the D gene is possibly TRBD1 (5 bases). The CDR3 totals 15 residues. The germline CDR1 and CDR2 sequences are SGHRS and YFSETQ. The V and J ends lost 0 bases and 8 bases respectively, with 15 bases between them. The CDR3 reads CASSLVLGLYYEQFF. The CDR3 DNA reads as TGCGCCAGCAGCTTGGTTTTGGGGCTTTACTATGAGCAGTTCTTC.

The chain recombines TRBV20-1 with TRBJ2-1; 13 nucleotides agree with TRBD2. V was pared by 6 bases and J by 5 bases, with 4 bases of the junction left unmatched. Per germline, CDR1 DFQATT and CDR2 SNEGSKA (reference sequence). The CDR3 consists of 14 residues. Here the CDR3 reads CSARTSGSNNEQFF. In DNA form, the CDR3 reads TGCAGTGCCCGGACTAGCGGGAGCAACAATGAGCAGTTCTTC.

V and J are TRBV6-2 or TRBV6-3 and TRBJ2-3, with D perhaps TRBD2 (5 bases). V gave up 2 bases and J gave up 2 bases, with 8 bases separating them. CDR1 is MNHEY and CDR2 is SVGEGT in the germline V gene. The CDR3 totals 14 residues. The CDR3 DNA follows: TGTGCCAGCAGTTACGTCGGGGTCACAGATACGCAGTATTTT. It is translated as CASSYVGVTDTQYF.

The chain is built from TRBV5-6 and TRBJ2-7; TRBD1 is a possible D gene (6 bases). V was trimmed by 5 bases and J by 0 bases, leaving 15 bases between them. CDR1 and CDR2 from the germline V gene are SGHDT and YYEEEE. CDR3 length: 15 amino acids. The CDR3 region is CASRKVTGSSYEQYF. In DNA, the CDR3 is TGTGCCAGCAGGAAAGTAACAGGGAGCTCCTACGAGCAGTACTTC.

This chain links TRBV7-8 with TRBJ2-5; 10 bases line up with TRBD1. The CDR3 has 14 residues. Trimming at V came to 5 bases and at J to 5 bases, leaving 5 bases not matched to a gene. The V gene's germline CDR1 is SGHVS and CDR2 FQNEAQ. Written as DNA, the CDR3 is TGTGCCAGCAGCGTGACAGGGGGCTTGGAGACCCAGTACTTC. Amino acids: CASSVTGGLETQYF.

This clonotype was counted between two and nine times. J is TRBJ2-2 and V is TRBV25-1; no definite D call. V dropped 1 base and J dropped 5 bases, with 8 bases sitting between them. The CDR3 consists of 14 residues. Looked up from germline, CDR1 is MGHDK and CDR2 is SYGVNS. DNA for the CDR3: TGTGCCAGCAGTGAATGGGCAGAAACCGGGGAGCTGTTTTTT. Protein sequence: CASSEWAETGELFF.

This clonotype was counted once. A much larger clone lies one base from this, so it may be a read error. The J gene is TRBJ2-3, the V gene TRBV12-3 or TRBV12-4, with 14 bases lining up with TRBD2. The CDR3 consists of 14 residues. V was clipped by 6 bases and J by 5 bases; unmatched bases: 1. The DNA for the CDR3 is TGTGCCAGCAGAGGACTAGCGGGGGGAGATACGCAGTATTTT. Encoded protein: CASRGLAGGDTQYF.

This clonotype has just a few counts. The chain employs TRBV29-1 and TRBJ1-6, with D perhaps TRBD1 (6 bases). The germline V gene encodes CDR1 SQVTM and CDR2 ANQGSEA. V lost 4 bases to trimming and J lost 6 bases, with 10 bases between them. CDR3 length: 13 residues. The CDR3 is CSVGTDPNSPLHF. For the CDR3, the DNA is TGCAGCGTTGGGACAGACCCTAATTCACCCCTCCACTTT.

V is TRBV4-2 and J is TRBJ2-7, with D possibly TRBD2 on 5 matching bases. Trimming removed 2 bases at V and 3 bases at J, with 8 bases between. Germline V gene sequence: CDR1 LGHNA, CDR2 YNFKEQ. The CDR3 sequence is 13 residues long. In DNA form, the CDR3 reads TGTGCCAGCAGCCAAAAGAGCGGCTACGAGCAGTACTTC. As protein: CASSQKSGYEQYF.

This clonotype was observed many times. The rearrangement uses TRBV28 and TRBJ2-1; D is perhaps TRBD1 (6 bases). V lost 6 bases and J 3 bases, leaving 15 bases between the germline ends. This CDR3 comprises 15 residues. The germline V gene has CDR1 MDHEN and CDR2 SYDVKM. This CDR3 is CASRILGTNYNEQFF. In DNA, the CDR3 is TGTGCCAGCAGGATACTCGGGACAAACTACAATGAGCAGTTCTTC.

The chain is built from TRBV3-1 and TRBJ2-2; D is ambiguous. This CDR3 spans 14 amino acids. Germline V lookup: CDR1 LGHDT, CDR2 YNNKEL (reference sequence). V was pared by 1 base and J by 5 bases, with 8 bases between. The CDR3 loop reads CASSQARRTGELFF. The CDR3 DNA sequence: TGTGCCAGCAGCCAAGCGAGACGGACCGGGGAGCTGTTTTTT. The whole variable domain, filled in from reference TRBV3-1 and TRBJ2-2, reads DTAVSQTPKYLVTQMGNDKSIKCEQNLGHDTMYWYKQDSKKFLKIMFSYNNKELIINETVPNRFSPKSPDKAHLNLHINSLELGDSAVYFCASSQARRTGELFFGEGSRLTVL.

This clonotype has just one count. The junction does not match germline at one end; this may be a read error. The chain has TRBV7-2 and TRBJ2-1; tentative D call: TRBD2 (6 bases). From germline, CDR1 is SGHTA and CDR2 FQGNSA. This CDR3 spans 16 amino acids. In DNA form, the CDR3 reads TGTGCCAGCAGCCCGACACTAGCAGGCTCCTACAATGAGCACTTCTTC. It yields the protein CASSPTLAGSYNEHFF.

This clonotype was counted a few times. The chain links TRBV6-2 or TRBV6-3 to TRBJ2-7; 12 bases line up with TRBD2. The V and J ends lost 4 bases and 7 bases, in that order; junction bases with no gene match: 17. This CDR3 is 18 amino acids long. CDR1 and CDR2 from the germline V gene are MNHEY and SVGEGT. The CDR3 nucleotides are TGTGCCAGCAGTTCTAGAACTTCGACTAGCGGGAGACACTGGGAGCAGTACTTC. Protein sequence: CASSSRTSTSGRHWEQYF.

This clonotype was detected only a few times. The rearrangement uses TRBV27 and TRBJ2-7, with 9 bases fitting TRBD1. The junction had 7 bases not matched to a gene; V was cut back by 5 bases and J by 5 bases. The CDR3 loop spans 14 amino acids. The germline V gene has CDR1 MNHEY and CDR2 SMNVEV (reference sequence). CDR3 nucleotide sequence: TGTGCCAGCAGTGCGACAGGGGGTGGAAACGAGCAGTACTTC. It yields the protein CASSATGGGNEQYF.

This clonotype was seen many times. This sequence joins TRBV6-1 and TRBJ1-4; 7 bases map to TRBD1. The J segment lost 7 bases and the V segment lost 8 bases, leaving 7 bases of the junction unmatched. The CDR3 extends over 13 amino acids. Germline CDR1 is MNHNS and CDR2 is SASEGT. In DNA form, the CDR3 reads TGTGCCAGCTGGAGGGGGCGCGGTGAAAAACTGTTTTTT. Residues: CASWRGRGEKLFF.

The chain uses TRBV12-3 or TRBV12-4 and TRBJ1-6; D possibly corresponds to TRBD1 (5 bases). V was pared by 3 bases and J by 12 bases, with 18 bases between. This CDR3 is built from 15 residues. DNA for the CDR3: TGTGCCAGCAGTTTGAGGGACCGTGGAAAAAAACCCCTCCACTTT. The encoded protein is CASSLRDRGKKPLHF.

CDR3 sequence reads: CASSHSHSGANVLTF. DNA for the CDR3: TGTGCCAGCAGCCACTCACACTCTGGGGCCAACGTCCTGACTTTC. The gene calls are TRBV4-2 and TRBJ2-6; D unclear. This CDR3 has 15 residues. Germline V gene data show CDR1 as LGHNA and CDR2 as YNFKEQ. The V and J ends lost 3 bases and 0 bases respectively, with 6 bases between them.